This paragraph covers one T cell receptor beta chain sequence. The V gene end was trimmed by 8 bases and the J gene end by 3 bases; junction bases not matched to a gene: 13. CDR3 length: 16 amino acids. Germline CDR1 and CDR2: LNHNV and YYDKDF (reference sequence). The data originate from a study of radiotherapy plus CTLA-4 blockade in lung cancer. Libraries were prepared by immunoSEQ multiplex PCR; TCRdb keeps only in-frame clonotypes and omits some of them. The table includes about 98,000 clones, 80% to 90% detected once. This specimen consisted of peripheral blood, obtained from a patient treated with radiotherapy plus ipilimumab. The sequence was obtained from a human donor with non-small cell lung cancer that progressed on radiotherapy plus ipilimumab. This sequence joins TRBV15 and TRBJ2-5; 9 bases align to TRBD2. CDR3 region: CATFEAEGGREETQYF. For the CDR3, the DNA is TGTGCCACCTTCGAAGCTGAGGGCGGGAGGGAAGAGACCCAGTACTTC.